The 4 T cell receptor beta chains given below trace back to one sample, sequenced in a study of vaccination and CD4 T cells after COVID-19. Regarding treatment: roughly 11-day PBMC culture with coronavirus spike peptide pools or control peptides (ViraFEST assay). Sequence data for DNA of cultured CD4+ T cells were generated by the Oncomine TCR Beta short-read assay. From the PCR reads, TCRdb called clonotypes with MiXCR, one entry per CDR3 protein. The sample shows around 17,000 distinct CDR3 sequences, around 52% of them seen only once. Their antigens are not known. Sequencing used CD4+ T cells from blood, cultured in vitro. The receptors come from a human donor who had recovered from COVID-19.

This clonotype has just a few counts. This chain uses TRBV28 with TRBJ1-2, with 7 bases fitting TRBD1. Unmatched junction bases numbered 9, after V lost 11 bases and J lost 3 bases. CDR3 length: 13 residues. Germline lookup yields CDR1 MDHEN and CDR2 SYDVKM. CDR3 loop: CACLAGGDYGYTF. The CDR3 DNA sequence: TGTGCCTGCTTGGCAGGGGGTGACTATGGCTACACCTTC.

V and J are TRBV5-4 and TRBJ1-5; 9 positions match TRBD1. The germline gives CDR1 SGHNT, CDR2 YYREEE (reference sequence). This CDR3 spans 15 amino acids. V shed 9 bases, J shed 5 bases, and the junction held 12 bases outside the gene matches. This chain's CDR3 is CAKDRTGVVDQPQHF. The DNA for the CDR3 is TGTGCCAAGGATAGGACAGGGGTAGTGGATCAGCCCCAGCATTTT.

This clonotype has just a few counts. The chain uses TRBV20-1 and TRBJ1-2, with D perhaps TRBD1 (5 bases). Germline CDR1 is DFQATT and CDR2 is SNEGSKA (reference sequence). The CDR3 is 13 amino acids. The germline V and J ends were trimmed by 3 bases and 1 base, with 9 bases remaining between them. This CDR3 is CSARRGDNYGYTF. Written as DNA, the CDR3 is TGCAGTGCTAGGAGAGGGGATAACTATGGCTACACCTTC.

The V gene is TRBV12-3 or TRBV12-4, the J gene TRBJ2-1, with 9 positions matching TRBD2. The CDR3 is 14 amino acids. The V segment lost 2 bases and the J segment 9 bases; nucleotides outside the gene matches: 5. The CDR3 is CASSLSLAGLEQFF. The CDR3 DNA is TGTGCCAGCAGTTTAAGCCTAGCGGGACTTGAGCAGTTCTTC.